Presented here are 2 T cell receptor beta chains from one specimen sequenced in a study of identical twins. MiXCR, run by TCRdb on the 5' RACE reads, gives a single entry per CDR3 protein. The sample contains 600,000 to 700,000 distinct CDR3 sequences, approximately 21% of which appear only once. These records were also assigned to another study, of T cells expressing NK-cell markers.

The sample comprised PBMCs. Receptors were obtained from a woman aged 18-29 years in good health.

This clonotype was found a few times. CDR3 nucleotides: TGCAGTGCCAGACTTTTGGGGCCTTGGTTTGAGTACTTC. This sequence encodes CSARLLGPWFEYF. The J gene is TRBJ2-5, the V gene TRBV20-1; possibly TRBD1 for D (5 bases). This CDR3 region has 13 residues. Germline assignment: CDR1 DFQATT and CDR2 SNEGSKA (reference sequence). Trimming took 6 bases from V and 12 from J, leaving 23 bases between them.

This clonotype appeared a few times. The chain has TRBV5-1 and TRBJ2-5; the D is unclear. The CDR3 sequence is 13 residues long. The V gene lost 4 bases and the J gene lost 1 base, with 8 bases spanning the gap. Germline CDR1 is SGHRS and CDR2 is YFSETQ. The CDR3 loop reads CASSGAVQETQYF. CDR3 DNA sequence: TGCGCCAGCAGCGGCGCCGTCCAAGAGACCCAGTACTTC.